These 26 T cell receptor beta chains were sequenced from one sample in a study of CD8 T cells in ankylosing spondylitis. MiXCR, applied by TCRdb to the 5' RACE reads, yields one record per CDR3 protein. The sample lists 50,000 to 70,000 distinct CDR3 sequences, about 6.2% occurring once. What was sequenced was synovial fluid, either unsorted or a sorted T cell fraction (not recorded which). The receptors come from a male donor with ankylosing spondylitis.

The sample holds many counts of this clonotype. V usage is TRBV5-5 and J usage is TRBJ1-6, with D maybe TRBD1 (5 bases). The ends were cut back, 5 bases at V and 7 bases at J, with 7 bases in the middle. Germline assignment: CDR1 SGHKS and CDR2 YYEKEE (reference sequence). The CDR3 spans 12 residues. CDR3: CASSPGNSPLHF. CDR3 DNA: TGTGCCAGCAGTCCAGGGAATTCACCCCTCCACTTT.

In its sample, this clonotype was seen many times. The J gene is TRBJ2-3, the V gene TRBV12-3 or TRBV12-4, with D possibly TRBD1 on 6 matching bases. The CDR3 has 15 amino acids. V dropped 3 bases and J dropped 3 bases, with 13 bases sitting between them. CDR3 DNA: TGTGCCAGCAGTTTGGGCCAGGGGCGTACAGATACGCAGTATTTT. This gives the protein CASSLGQGRTDTQYF.

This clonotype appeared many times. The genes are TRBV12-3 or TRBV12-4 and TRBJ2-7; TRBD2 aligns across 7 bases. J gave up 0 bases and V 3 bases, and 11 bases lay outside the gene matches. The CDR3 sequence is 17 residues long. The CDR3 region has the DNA TGTGCCAGCAGTTTGTTTTCTCGCGCGGGGGACTCCTACGAGCAGTACTTC. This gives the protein CASSLFSRAGDSYEQYF.

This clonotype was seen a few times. This CDR3 is CASRSAAGGITGNEQFF. CDR3 nucleotide sequence: TGTGCCAGCAGGTCGGCGGCAGGAGGAATTACAGGCAATGAGCAGTTCTTC. This sequence joins TRBV6-2 or TRBV6-3 and TRBJ2-1; the D gene could be TRBD1 or TRBD2 (5 bases each). CDR1 and CDR2 (germline): MNHEY, SVGEGT. The CDR3 has 17 residues. V was clipped by 6 bases and J by 6 bases, with 24 bases between them.

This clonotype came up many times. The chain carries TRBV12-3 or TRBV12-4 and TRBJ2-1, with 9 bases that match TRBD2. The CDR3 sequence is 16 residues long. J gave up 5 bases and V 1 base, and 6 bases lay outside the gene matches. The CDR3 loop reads CASSLGVQREDNEQFF. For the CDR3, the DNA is TGTGCCAGCAGTTTAGGGGTTCAGCGGGAGGACAATGAGCAGTTCTTC.

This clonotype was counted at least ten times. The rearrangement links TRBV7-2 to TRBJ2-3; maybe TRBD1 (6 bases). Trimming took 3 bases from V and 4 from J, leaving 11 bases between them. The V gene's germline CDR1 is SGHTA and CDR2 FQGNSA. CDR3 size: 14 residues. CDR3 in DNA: TGTGCCAGCAGCTTGGGGACAAGGGCAGATACGCAGTATTTT. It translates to CASSLGTRADTQYF.

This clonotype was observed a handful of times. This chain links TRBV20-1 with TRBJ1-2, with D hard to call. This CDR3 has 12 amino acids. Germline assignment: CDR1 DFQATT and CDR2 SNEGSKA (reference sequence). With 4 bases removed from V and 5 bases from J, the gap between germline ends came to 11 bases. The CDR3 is CSAIPGGYGYTF. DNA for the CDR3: TGCAGTGCTATTCCGGGAGGTTATGGCTACACCTTC.

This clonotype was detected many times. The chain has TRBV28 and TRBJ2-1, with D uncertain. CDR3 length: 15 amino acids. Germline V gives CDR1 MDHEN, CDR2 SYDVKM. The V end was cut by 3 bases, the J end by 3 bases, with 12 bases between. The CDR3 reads CASSLFQESYNEQFF. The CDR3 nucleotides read TGTGCCAGCAGTTTGTTCCAGGAAAGCTACAATGAGCAGTTCTTC.

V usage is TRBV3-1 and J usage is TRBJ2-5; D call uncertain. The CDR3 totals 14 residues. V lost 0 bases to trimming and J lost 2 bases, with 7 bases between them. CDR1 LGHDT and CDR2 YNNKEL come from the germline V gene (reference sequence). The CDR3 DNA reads TGTGCCAGCAGCCAAGACCCCTCTCAAGAGACCCAGTACTTC. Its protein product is CASSQDPSQETQYF.

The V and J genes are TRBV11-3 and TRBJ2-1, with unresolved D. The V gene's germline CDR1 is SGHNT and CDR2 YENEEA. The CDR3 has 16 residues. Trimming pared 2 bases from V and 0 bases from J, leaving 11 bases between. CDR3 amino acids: CASSLHGRSSYNEQFF. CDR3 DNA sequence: TGTGCCAGCAGCTTACATGGACGGAGCTCCTACAATGAGCAGTTCTTC.

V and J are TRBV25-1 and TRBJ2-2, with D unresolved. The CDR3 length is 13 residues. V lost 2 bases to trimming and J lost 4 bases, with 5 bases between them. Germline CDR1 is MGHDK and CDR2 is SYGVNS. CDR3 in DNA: TGTGCCAGCAGTGAAGGCGGCACCGGGGAGCTGTTTTTT. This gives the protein CASSEGGTGELFF.

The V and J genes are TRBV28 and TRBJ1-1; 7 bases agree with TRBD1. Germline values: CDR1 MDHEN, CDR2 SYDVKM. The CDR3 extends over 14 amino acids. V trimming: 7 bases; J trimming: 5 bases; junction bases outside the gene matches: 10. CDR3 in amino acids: CASTLPTGRTEAFF. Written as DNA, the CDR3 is TGTGCCAGCACCCTCCCGACAGGGAGGACTGAAGCTTTCTTT.

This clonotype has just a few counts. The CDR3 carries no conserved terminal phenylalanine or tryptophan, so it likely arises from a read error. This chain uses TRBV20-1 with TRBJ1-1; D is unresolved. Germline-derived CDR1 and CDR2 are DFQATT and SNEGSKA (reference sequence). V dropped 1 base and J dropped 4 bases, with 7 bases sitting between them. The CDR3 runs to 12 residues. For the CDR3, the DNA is TGCAGTGCTAGAGGCGGGTTCACTGAAGCTTTCTCT. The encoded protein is CSARGGFTEAFS.

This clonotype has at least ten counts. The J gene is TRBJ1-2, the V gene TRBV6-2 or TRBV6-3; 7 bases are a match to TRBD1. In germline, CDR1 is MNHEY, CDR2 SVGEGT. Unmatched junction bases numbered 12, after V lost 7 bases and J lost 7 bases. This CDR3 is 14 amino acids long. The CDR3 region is CASTTAAGGFGYTF. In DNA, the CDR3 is TGTGCCAGCACAACGGCGGCAGGGGGGTTTGGCTACACCTTC.

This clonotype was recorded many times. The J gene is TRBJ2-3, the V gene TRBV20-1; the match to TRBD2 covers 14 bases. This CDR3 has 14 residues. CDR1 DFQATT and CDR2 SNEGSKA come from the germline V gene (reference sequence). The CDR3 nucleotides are TGCAGCCCCGGACTAGCGGGAGGTGCAGATACGCAGTATTTT. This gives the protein CSPGLAGGADTQYF.

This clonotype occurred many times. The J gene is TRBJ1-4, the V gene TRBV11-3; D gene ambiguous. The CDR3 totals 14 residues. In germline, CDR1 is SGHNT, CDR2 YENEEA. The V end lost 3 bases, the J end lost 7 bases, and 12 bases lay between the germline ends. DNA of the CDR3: TGTGCCAGCAGCTTGGGCAGGCCCTCTGAAAAACTGTTTTTT. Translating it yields CASSLGRPSEKLFF.

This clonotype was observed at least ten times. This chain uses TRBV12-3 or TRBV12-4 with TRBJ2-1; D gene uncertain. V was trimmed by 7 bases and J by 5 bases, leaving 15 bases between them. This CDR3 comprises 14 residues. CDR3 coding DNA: TGTGCCAGCAAAGGTGGGCCCGACCACAATGAGCAGTTCTTC. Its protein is CASKGGPDHNEQFF.

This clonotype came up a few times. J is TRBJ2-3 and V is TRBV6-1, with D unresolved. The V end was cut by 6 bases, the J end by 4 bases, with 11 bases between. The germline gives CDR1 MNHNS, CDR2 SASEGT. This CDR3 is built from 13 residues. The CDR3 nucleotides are TGTGCCAGCAGGGAGATAGGTCCAGATACGCAGTATTTT. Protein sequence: CASREIGPDTQYF.

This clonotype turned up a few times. The CDR3 coding sequence is TGTGCCAGCACATCTAGAGGGATTGCCGGGGAGCTGTTTTTT. Its translation: CASTSRGIAGELFF. This chain links TRBV7-9 with TRBJ2-2; tentative D call: TRBD2 (5 bases). V gave up 7 bases and J gave up 6 bases, with 15 bases separating them. Germline assignment: CDR1 SEHNR and CDR2 FQNEAQ (reference sequence). The CDR3 totals 14 residues. Full variable domain (outside the CDR3, taken from reference TRBV7-9 and TRBJ2-2): DTGVSQNPRHKITKRGQNVTFRCDPISEHNRLYWYRQTLGQGPEFLTYFQNEAQLEKSRLLSDRFSAERPKGSFSTLEIQRTEQGDSAMYLCASTSRGIAGELFFGEGSRLTVL.

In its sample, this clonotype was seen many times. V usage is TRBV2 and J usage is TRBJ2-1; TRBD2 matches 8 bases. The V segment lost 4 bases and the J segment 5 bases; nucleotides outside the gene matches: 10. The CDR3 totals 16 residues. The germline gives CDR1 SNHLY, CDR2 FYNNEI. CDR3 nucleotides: TGTGCCAGCAGTGGACAAGCGGGAGTTAGAGACAATGAGCAGTTCTTC. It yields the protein CASSGQAGVRDNEQFF.

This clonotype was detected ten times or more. This CDR3 is CASSYSTVPRTGELFF. Written as DNA, the CDR3 is TGTGCCAGCAGTTACTCGACCGTGCCCCGCACCGGGGAGCTGTTTTTT. The gene calls are TRBV6-2 or TRBV6-3 and TRBJ2-2; D is unclear. This CDR3 comprises 16 residues. Germline lookup yields CDR1 MNHEY and CDR2 SVGEGT. Trimming removed 0 bases from V and 4 bases from J, with 12 bases in between.

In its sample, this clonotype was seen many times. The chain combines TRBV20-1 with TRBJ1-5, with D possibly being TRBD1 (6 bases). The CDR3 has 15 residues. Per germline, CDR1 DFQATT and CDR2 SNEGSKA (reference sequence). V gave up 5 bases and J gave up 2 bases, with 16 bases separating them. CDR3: CSARTARGGNQPQHF. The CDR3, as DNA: TGCAGTGCTCGGACAGCGCGGGGTGGCAATCAGCCCCAGCATTTT.

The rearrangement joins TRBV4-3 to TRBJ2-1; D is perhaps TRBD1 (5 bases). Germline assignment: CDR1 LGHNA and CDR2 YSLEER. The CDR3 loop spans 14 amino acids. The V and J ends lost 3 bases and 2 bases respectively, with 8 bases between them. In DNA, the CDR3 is TGCGCCAGCAGCCACGCAGGGACCTACAATGAGCAGTTCTTC. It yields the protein CASSHAGTYNEQFF.

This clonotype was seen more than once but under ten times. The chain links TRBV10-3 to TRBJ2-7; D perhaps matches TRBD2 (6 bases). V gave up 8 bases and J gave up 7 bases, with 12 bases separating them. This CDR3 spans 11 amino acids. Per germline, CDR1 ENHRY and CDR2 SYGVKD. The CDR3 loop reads CAIGDSGEQYF. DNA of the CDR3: TGTGCCATCGGGGACTCGGGGGAGCAGTACTTC.

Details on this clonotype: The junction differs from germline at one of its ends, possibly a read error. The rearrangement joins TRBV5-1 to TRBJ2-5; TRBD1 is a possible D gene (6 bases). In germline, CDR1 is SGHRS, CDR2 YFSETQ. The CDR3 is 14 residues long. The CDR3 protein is CASSLEQGMETQHF. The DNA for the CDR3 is TGCGCCAGCAGCTTGGAACAGGGAATGGAGACCCAGCACTTC.

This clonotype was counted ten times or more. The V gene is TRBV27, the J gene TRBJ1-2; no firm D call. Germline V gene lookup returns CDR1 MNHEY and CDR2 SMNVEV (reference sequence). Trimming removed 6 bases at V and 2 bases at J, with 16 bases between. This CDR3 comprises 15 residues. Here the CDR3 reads CASSSPSVGNYGYTF. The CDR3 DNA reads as TGTGCCAGCAGCAGCCCGTCGGTGGGGAACTATGGCTACACCTTC.